One and the same sample provided the 24 T cell receptor beta chains below, sequenced in a study of blood T cells in healthy people across ages. Next came a second PCR, run for 7 to 11 cycles, which used a sample-barcoded 5' primer along with a J-beta primer mix. TCRdb ran MiXCR on the 5' RACE reads and lists one entry per CDR3 protein. This sample has some 1 million distinct CDR3 sequences, with more than 35% found just once. Sequenced input: blood. These receptors all come from a woman in her sixties or seventies in good health.

Only a few counts were recorded for this clonotype. This chain joins TRBV11-1 and TRBJ2-4, with a tentative D call TRBD1 (5 bases). The J call is uncertain, as TRBJ2-5 better fits the DNA end. CDR3 length: 15 residues. CDR1 is SGHAT and CDR2 is FQDESV in the germline V gene (reference sequence). The CDR3 DNA follows: TGTGCCAGCAGCCTCTCGGAAGGGGATGGAGAGACCCAGTACTTC. This encodes CASSLSEGDGETQYF.

This clonotype has only a few counts. The rearrangement joins TRBV7-2 to TRBJ2-1, with D hard to call. Germline V gene data show CDR1 as SGHTA and CDR2 as FQGNSA. CDR3 size: 13 residues. V dropped 1 base and J dropped 2 bases, with 3 bases sitting between them. CDR3 in amino acids: CASSLEPYNEQFF. The CDR3 DNA reads as TGTGCCAGCAGCTTAGAGCCCTACAATGAGCAGTTCTTC.

CDR3 residues: CASSIRGGGDAEAFF. Here the CDR3 DNA reads TGTGCCAGCAGCATTCGAGGGGGAGGGGACGCTGAAGCTTTCTTT. This chain uses TRBV9 with TRBJ1-1; a weak D match, TRBD1 (6 bases). CDR1 is SGDLS, CDR2 YYNGEE, per germline. Trimming pared 4 bases from V and 6 bases from J, leaving 19 bases between. This CDR3 contains 15 residues.

The genes are TRBV20-1 and TRBJ2-1, with 8 bases fitting TRBD2. V dropped 5 bases and J dropped 9; count of bases not matched to a gene: 9. The CDR3 spans 13 residues. Germline V gene data show CDR1 as DFQATT and CDR2 as SNEGSKA (reference sequence). As DNA, the CDR3 is TGCAGTGCTTTTAAACCCGGGACTAGTGAGCAGTTCTTC. Translating gives CSAFKPGTSEQFF.

The rearrangement links TRBV9 to TRBJ2-2, with 9 bases lining up with TRBD2. This CDR3 is 16 amino acids long. CDR1 SGDLS and CDR2 YYNGEE come from the germline V gene. V trimming: 6 bases; J trimming: 0 bases; junction bases outside the gene matches: 6. CDR3 nucleotides: TGTGCCAGCACTCGGAGCGGGAGGCCGAACACCGGGGAGCTGTTTTTT. Its protein product is CASTRSGRPNTGELFF.

The chain carries TRBV6-1 and TRBJ2-3; TRBD2 matches 16 bases. Trimming took 11 bases from V and 2 from J; bases not matched to a gene: 16. CDR1 is MNHNS, CDR2 SASEGT, per germline. The CDR3 is 19 residues long. The CDR3 here is CAARAEPGLAGGNTDTQYF. The CDR3 nucleotides are TGTGCCGCCCGGGCGGAACCGGGACTAGCGGGAGGGAACACAGATACGCAGTATTTT.

The chain carries TRBV7-2 and TRBJ1-5, with a weak D call TRBD1 (5 bases). V was shortened by 2 bases and J by 7 bases, with 15 bases between the two germline ends. Germline CDR1 and CDR2: SGHTA and FQGNSA. The CDR3 length is 15 residues. CDR3 in DNA: TGTGCCAGCAGCTTATCGGGGACCGTAAAACAGCCCCAGCATTTT. This sequence encodes CASSLSGTVKQPQHF.

This clonotype was counted between two and nine times. The chain joins TRBV2 to TRBJ2-5; D perhaps matches TRBD1 (5 bases). The CDR3 extends over 13 amino acids. Germline CDR1 SNHLY, CDR2 FYNNEI. V dropped 6 bases and J dropped 5 bases, with 13 bases sitting between them. This CDR3 reads CASRTVGFETQYF. For the CDR3, the DNA is TGTGCCAGCAGGACAGTGGGATTCGAGACCCAGTACTTC. Together with reference TRBV2 and TRBJ2-5, the CDR3 gives the full variable domain: EPEVTQTPSHQVTQMGQEVILRCVPISNHLYFYWYRQILGQKVEFLVSFYNNEISEKSEIFDDQFSVERPDGSNFTLKIRSTKLEDSAMYFCASRTVGFETQYFGPGTRLLVL.

The chain recombines TRBV5-6 with TRBJ2-5, with a tentative D call TRBD2 (6 bases). CDR1 and CDR2 (germline): SGHDT, YYEEEE. Trimming removed 1 base at V and 3 bases at J, with 16 bases between. The CDR3 sequence is 16 residues long. In nucleotides, the CDR3 is TGTGCCAGCAGCTTGACCCTTACGGGAGACGAAGAGACCCAGTACTTC. Its translation: CASSLTLTGDEETQYF.

This chain joins TRBV3-1 and TRBJ2-1; 7 positions agree with TRBD2. In germline, CDR1 is LGHDT, CDR2 YNNKEL (reference sequence). The V gene end was trimmed by 4 bases and the J gene end by 9 bases; junction bases not matched to a gene: 15. CDR3 size: 16 residues. CDR3 in DNA: TGTGCCAGCAGCCGCAAGCCCCGGGAGGCTCGGGGTGAGCAGTTCTTC. Translated, it gives CASSRKPREARGEQFF.

This clonotype has ten or more counts. The chain couples TRBV20-1 to TRBJ2-6; D call uncertain. The CDR3 contains 13 residues. Germline V gene sequence: CDR1 DFQATT, CDR2 SNEGSKA (reference sequence). With 1 base removed from V and 0 bases from J, the gap between germline ends came to 1 base. In DNA, the CDR3 is TGCAGTGCTAGAGGCTCTGGGGCCAACGTCCTGACTTTC. Its translation: CSARGSGANVLTF.

The CDR3 sequence is CASSLGRGDTEAFF. CDR3 sequence (DNA): TGTGCCAGCAGTTTGGGCAGAGGGGACACTGAAGCTTTCTTT. This chain joins TRBV6-5 and TRBJ1-1, with TRBD1 as a possible D gene (5 bases). CDR3 length: 14 residues. Germline V gene lookup returns CDR1 MNHEY and CDR2 SVGAGI. V was clipped by 4 bases and J by 3 bases, with 12 bases between them.

The chain uses TRBV7-9 and TRBJ2-6, with D unresolved. CDR1 is SEHNR and CDR2 is FQNEAQ in the germline V gene (reference sequence). V lost 7 bases to trimming and J lost 0 bases, with 4 bases between them. The CDR3 is made up of 13 amino acids. The CDR3 coding sequence is TGTGCCAGCACGAACTCTGGGGCCAACGTCCTGACTTTC. This sequence encodes CASTNSGANVLTF.

This clonotype was counted a few times. The V and J genes are TRBV12-5 and TRBJ2-1; D uncertain. The CDR3 runs to 13 residues. From germline, CDR1 is LGHNT and CDR2 FRNRAP. V was cut by 2 bases and J by 6 bases, with 8 bases left in between. This CDR3 is CASGLLSINEQFF. The DNA for the CDR3 is TGTGCTAGTGGTTTGCTGTCAATCAATGAGCAGTTCTTC. Supplemented by reference TRBV12-5 and TRBJ2-1, the full variable domain reads DARVTQTPRHKVTEMGQEVTMRCQPILGHNTVFWYRQTMMQGLELLAYFRNRAPLDDSGMPKDRFSAEMPDATLATLKIQPSEPRDSAVYFCASGLLSINEQFFGPGTRLTVL.

The V gene is TRBV30, the J gene TRBJ2-1; 10 bases align to TRBD1. With V trimmed by 4 bases and J by 12 bases, 9 bases remained unmatched. This CDR3 comprises 13 residues. The V gene's germline CDR1 is GTSNPN and CDR2 SVGIG (reference sequence). The CDR3 nucleotides are TGTGCCTGGACCCGGGACAGGGGTCTTGGGCAGTTCTTC. Translating it yields CAWTRDRGLGQFF.

The gene calls are TRBV3-1 and TRBJ2-5; 14 bases fit TRBD2. The CDR3 is 15 amino acids. Germline CDR1 and CDR2: LGHDT and YNNKEL (reference sequence). Unmatched junction bases numbered 9, after V lost 10 bases and J lost 5 bases. Here the CDR3 reads CAIRTSGRPGETQYF. For the CDR3, the DNA is TGTGCCATCAGGACTAGCGGGAGGCCTGGGGAGACCCAGTACTTC.

In its sample, this clonotype was seen a few times. CDR3 amino acids: CSARTHAADNEQFF. The CDR3 coding sequence is TGCAGTGCTAGAACTCACGCAGCGGACAATGAGCAGTTCTTC. The V and J genes are TRBV20-1 and TRBJ2-1; TRBD2 might be the D (5 bases). Germline values: CDR1 DFQATT, CDR2 SNEGSKA (reference sequence). Trimming removed 2 bases at V and 5 bases at J, with 13 bases between. The CDR3 runs to 14 residues.

The rearrangement links TRBV4-2 to TRBJ2-1; 7 bases agree with TRBD2. Germline values: CDR1 LGHNA, CDR2 YNFKEQ. Trimming took 0 bases from V and 4 from J; bases not matched to a gene: 3. The CDR3 sequence is 15 residues long. The CDR3 loop is CASSQEEAGYNEQFF. CDR3 bases: TGTGCCAGCAGCCAAGAGGAAGCGGGATACAATGAGCAGTTCTTC.

In its sample, this clonotype was seen a few times. The chain has TRBV28 and TRBJ2-7; D is perhaps TRBD1 (6 bases). The CDR3 has 15 residues. Trimming took off 3 bases at V and 5 bases at J, with 17 bases between the two ends. The germline V gene has CDR1 MDHEN and CDR2 SYDVKM. Here the CDR3 DNA reads TGTGCCAGCAGTTTCCGTATGGGACATCCCGACGAGCAGTACTTC. Amino acid sequence: CASSFRMGHPDEQYF.

The chain combines TRBV7-8 with TRBJ1-6, with D unresolved. Per the germline V gene, CDR1 is SGHVS and CDR2 is FQNEAQ. This CDR3 region has 14 residues. V gave up 5 bases and J gave up 10 bases, with 15 bases separating them. The CDR3: CASSPNSSGSPLHF. As DNA, the CDR3 is TGTGCCAGCAGCCCAAATTCTAGTGGCTCACCCCTCCACTTT.

The rearrangement links TRBV9 to TRBJ2-1; D gene ambiguous. The CDR3 totals 12 residues. V was trimmed by 1 base and J by 15 bases, leaving 14 bases between them. Per the germline V gene, CDR1 is SGDLS and CDR2 is YYNGEE. The CDR3 DNA follows: TGTGCCAGCAGCGTAAATGCTGGGGTTCCGTTCTTC. This encodes CASSVNAGVPFF.

The rearrangement joins TRBV29-1 to TRBJ1-4; TRBD1 might be the D (6 bases). Germline-derived CDR1 and CDR2 are SQVTM and ANQGSEA. V was pared by 7 bases and J by 8 bases, with 17 bases between. This CDR3 has 13 residues. CDR3 sequence reads: CSARDTSGEKLFF. Here the CDR3 DNA reads TGCAGCGCCCGGGACACCTCTGGGGAAAAACTGTTTTTT.

V is TRBV6-1 and J is TRBJ1-1, with D possibly being TRBD1 (5 bases). This CDR3 is built from 13 residues. Trimming left V 6 bases short and J 6 bases short, with 14 bases between. Germline lookup yields CDR1 MNHNS and CDR2 SASEGT. The CDR3 nucleotides read TGTGCCAGCAGCCTAGAGGGGATTTCTGAAGCTTTCTTT. This codes for CASSLEGISEAFF.

This clonotype was seen a single time. The V call is TRBV4-1, the J call TRBJ2-2; D gene uncertain. This CDR3 has 15 residues. Trimming left V 2 bases short and J 0 bases short, with 7 bases between. Germline loops: CDR1 MGHRA, CDR2 YSYEKL. CDR3 sequence reads: CASSQRSANTGELFF. The CDR3 region has the DNA TGCGCCAGCAGCCAACGGTCGGCGAACACCGGGGAGCTGTTTTTT.